These T cell receptor beta chains were read from a single sample in a study of T cell responses to AZD1222 COVID-19 vaccine. Clones were sequenced by immunoSEQ multiplex PCR, and TCRdb holds only the in-frame ones, with some missing. The table records roughly 150,000 clones, 70% to 90% of them present only once. Specimen: peripheral blood, collected 28 days after the second AZD1222 dose. These receptor sequences come from an adult who received the AZD1222 COVID-19 vaccine. The CDR3 runs from the conserved cysteine through the conserved F or W. Fields, in order: D gene, CDR3 length, V gene, J gene, clone size, CDR3 protein, CDR3 DNA. A D gene is named only where the DNA matches it firmly. The size of a clone is reported for some rows only, either as once, few or many, or as a class for expanded clones.

TRBD2	13	TRBV10-2	TRBJ2-1	NA	CAEAGGRHDEQFF	TGCGCCGAAGCGGGGGGGAGGCATGATGAGCAGTTCTTC
NA	13	TRBV18	TRBJ1-1	NA	CASSPGWNTEAFF	TGTGCCAGCTCACCAGGTTGGAACACTGAAGCTTTCTTT
NA	14	TRBV3-1/TRBV3-2	TRBJ2-3	NA	CASSPRQGSDTQYF	TGTGCCAGCAGCCCCAGGCAGGGTTCAGATACGCAGTATTTT
NA	13	TRBV7-2	TRBJ2-3	NA	CASSFQYTDTQYF	TGTGCCAGCAGCTTTCAATATACAGATACGCAGTATTTT
NA	11	TRBV18	TRBJ2-7	few	CASSPGDEQYF	TGTGCCAGCTCACCGGGGGACGAGCAGTACTTC
TRBD1	15	TRBV5-1	TRBJ1-2	NA	CASSQTGQGTHGYTF	TGCGCCAGCAGCCAAACCGGACAGGGGACCCATGGCTACACCTTC
NA	14	TRBV5-1	TRBJ1-2	NA	CASSPWAGNYGYTF	TGCGCCAGCAGCCCATGGGCGGGGAACTATGGCTACACCTTC
NA	14	TRBV7-2	TRBJ1-3	NA	CASSLGIDGNTIYF	TGTGCCAGCAGCCTCGGGATAGATGGAAACACCATATATTTT
TRBD2	13	TRBV6-2/TRBV6-3	TRBJ2-7	NA	CASSYSALAGGLF	TGTGCCAGCAGTTACTCTGCGCTAGCGGGGGGACTCTTC
TRBD2	14	TRBV4-1	TRBJ2-3	NA	CASSQVGLAGPQYF	TGCGCCAGCAGCCAAGTTGGACTAGCGGGGCCGCAGTATTTT
NA	15	TRBV4-2	TRBJ1-1	NA	CASSQETAMNTEAFF	TGTGCCAGCAGCCAAGAGACGGCCATGAACACTGAAGCTTTCTTT
TRBD2	17	TRBV10-3	TRBJ2-3	NA	CAISVFGRGEERNTQYF	TGTGCCATCAGTGTTTTCGGTCGGGGGGAGGAAAGAAATACGCAGTATTTT
NA	14	TRBV4-1	TRBJ2-5	NA	CASSLRPGGETQYF	TGCGCCAGCAGCCTAAGACCTGGTGGGGAGACCCAGTACTTC
NA	14	TRBV6-2/TRBV6-3	TRBJ2-6	NA	CASSWSTGANVLTF	TGTGCCAGCAGTTGGTCAACTGGGGCCAACGTCCTGACTTTC
TRBD2	17	TRBV5-1	TRBJ2-7	NA	CASSLGTSGGSTYEQYF	TGCGCCAGCAGCTTGGGGACTAGCGGGGGGTCCACCTACGAGCAGTACTTC
NA	13	TRBV5-4	TRBJ2-7	once	CASSPGRGFEQYF	TGTGCCAGCAGCCCCGGACGCGGGTTCGAGCAGTACTTC
NA	13	TRBV18	TRBJ1-1	NA	CASSPAVDTEAFF	TGTGCCAGCTCACCGGCGGTTGACACTGAAGCTTTCTTT
NA	15	TRBV15	TRBJ1-1	NA	CATSRSDRQAAEAFF	TGTGCCACCAGCAGATCCGACCGACAGGCTGCTGAAGCTTTCTTT
TRBD1	14	TRBV7-6	TRBJ2-5	NA	CASSRDRGEETQYF	TGTGCCAGCAGCCGGGACAGGGGTGAGGAGACCCAGTACTTC
NA	13	TRBV5-1	TRBJ2-2	NA	CASSLEGLGELFF	TGCGCCAGCAGCTTGGAAGGGCTCGGGGAGCTGTTTTTT
TRBD2	16	TRBV5-6	TRBJ2-5	NA	CASSQDRGGPWETQYF	TGTGCCAGCAGCCAGGACCGGGGGGGGCCTTGGGAGACCCAGTACTTC
TRBD2	14	TRBV19	TRBJ2-1	NA	CATSLAGGDNEQFF	TGTGCCACCAGTCTAGCGGGGGGGGACAATGAGCAGTTCTTC
TRBD1	11	TRBV7-9	TRBJ1-2	NA	CASSTTGDWTF	TGTGCCAGCAGCACCACAGGGGATTGGACCTTC
NA	13	TRBV29-1	TRBJ2-3	NA	CSVDGLTTDTQYF	TGCAGCGTTGACGGGCTAACCACAGATACGCAGTATTTT
TRBD1	15	TRBV5-6	TRBJ1-5	few	CASSLGDRRGQPQHF	TGTGCCAGCAGCTTGGGGGACAGGCGGGGTCAGCCCCAGCATTTT
TRBD1	17	TRBV25-1	TRBJ2-7	NA	CASSDWEKTGGPYEQYF	TGTGCCAGCAGTGACTGGGAGAAGACAGGGGGCCCCTACGAGCAGTACTTC
TRBD2	20	TRBV4-2	TRBJ2-3	NA	CASSQEAWLAGGMGTDTQYF	TGTGCCAGCAGCCAAGAGGCTTGGCTAGCGGGGGGGATGGGTACAGATACGCAGTATTTT
NA	13	TRBV6-6	TRBJ2-3	NA	CASSRGPTDTQYF	TGTGCCAGCAGCAGGGGACCTACAGATACGCAGTATTTT
NA	13	TRBV7-2	TRBJ1-5	NA	CASTGGWGQPQHF	TGTGCCAGCACCGGGGGGTGGGGTCAGCCCCAGCATTTT
NA	12	TRBV10-3	TRBJ1-1	NA	CAISAQGTEAFF	TGTGCCATCAGTGCCCAGGGGACTGAAGCTTTCTTT
NA	16	TRBV4-1	TRBJ1-5	NA	CASSQGAPRRNQPQHF	TGCGCCAGCAGCCAAGGGGCCCCTCGTCGCAATCAGCCCCAGCATTTT
TRBD2	15	TRBV6-5	TRBJ2-1	NA	CASRPLAEIYNEQFF	TGTGCCAGCAGGCCACTAGCGGAGATTTACAATGAGCAGTTCTTC
NA	12	TRBV11-2	TRBJ1-1	NA	CATEDFGTEAFF	TGTGCCACCGAAGACTTCGGCACTGAAGCTTTCTTT
NA	15	TRBV7-7	TRBJ2-7	NA	CASSLDIRITYEQYF	TGTGCCAGCAGCTTAGATATCCGGATCACCTACGAGCAGTACTTC
TRBD1	13	TRBV3-1/TRBV3-2	TRBJ1-2	once	CASSQGTAYGYTF	TGTGCCAGCAGCCAGGGGACAGCCTATGGCTACACCTTC
NA	14	TRBV5-1	TRBJ2-1	NA	CASSFGGPGNEQFF	TGCGCCAGCAGCTTTGGGGGGCCGGGAAATGAGCAGTTCTTC
TRBD1	17	TRBV10-3	TRBJ1-2	NA	CAISGLGQGRSDYGYTF	TGTGCCATCAGTGGACTGGGACAGGGAAGGTCGGACTATGGCTACACCTTC
NA	13	TRBV18	TRBJ1-1	NA	CASSRQRNTEAFF	TGTGCCAGCTCGCGACAGAGGAACACTGAAGCTTTCTTT
TRBD2	14	TRBV7-2	TRBJ2-7	NA	CASSLSSGGREQYF	TGTGCCAGCAGCTTATCTAGCGGGGGGCGCGAGCAGTACTTC
TRBD1	15	TRBV5-4	TRBJ1-1	NA	CASSAYRGWDTEAFF	TGTGCCAGCAGCGCTTACAGGGGTTGGGACACTGAAGCTTTCTTT